Following are 17 T cell receptor beta chains from one sample sequenced in a study of identical twins. In TCRdb, the 5' RACE reads were re-called with MiXCR into one record per CDR3 protein. Among about 470,000 distinct CDR3 sequences listed, 20% to 30% were seen once. This sample was also put to use in a study of T cells expressing NK-cell markers.

The source material was CD4+ T cells sorted from blood. These receptors came from a woman under 30 in good health.

This clonotype was picked up one time. The chain has TRBV19 and TRBJ1-2, with 7 nucleotides matching TRBD1. Germline trimming cut 4 bases from V and 5 bases from J; bases unmatched to any gene: 4. Germline lookup yields CDR1 LNHDA and CDR2 SQIVND (reference sequence). The CDR3 has 13 amino acids. CDR3 amino acids: CASSKGTVYGYTF. The CDR3 DNA reads TGTGCCAGTAGTAAAGGGACAGTTTATGGCTACACCTTC.

V usage is TRBV7-2 and J usage is TRBJ2-3; no clear D. Germline CDR1 is SGHTA and CDR2 is FQGNSA. Between the trimmed V and J ends, which lost 3 bases and 0 bases, there was a span of 7 bases. The CDR3 runs 14 residues. The DNA for the CDR3 is TGTGCCAGCAGCTTCCAGATGAGCACAGATACGCAGTATTTT. It is translated as CASSFQMSTDTQYF.

This clonotype was picked up one time. This chain connects TRBV11-2 to TRBJ2-1; TRBD1 aligns across 9 bases. Germline-derived CDR1 and CDR2 are SGHAT and FQNNGV. The V gene end was trimmed by 5 bases and the J gene end by 9 bases; junction bases not matched to a gene: 8. The length of the CDR3 is 14 residues. The CDR3 loop is CASSPGQGRSEQFF. In DNA form, the CDR3 reads TGTGCCAGCAGCCCGGGACAGGGTAGGAGTGAGCAGTTCTTC.

This clonotype was recorded a few times. V gene TRBV2 combines with J gene TRBJ1-2; D possibly corresponds to TRBD1 (6 bases). Trimming left V 2 bases short and J 3 bases short, with 7 bases between. The germline V gene has CDR1 SNHLY and CDR2 FYNNEI. The CDR3 is 13 amino acids. For the CDR3, the DNA is TGTGCCAGCAGTGAAAACAGGGACTATGGCTACACCTTC. Protein sequence: CASSENRDYGYTF. Full variable domain (missing parts from reference TRBV2 and TRBJ1-2): EPEVTQTPSHQVTQMGQEVILRCVPISNHLYFYWYRQILGQKVEFLVSFYNNEISEKSEIFDDQFSVERPDGSNFTLKIRSTKLEDSAMYFCASSENRDYGYTFGSGTRLTVV.

In its sample, this clonotype was seen a few times. The genes are TRBV25-1 and TRBJ1-6; D is perhaps TRBD1 (6 bases). Germline V lookup: CDR1 MGHDK, CDR2 SYGVNS. Trimming shortened V by 0 bases and J by 8 bases, and 11 bases separated the two germline ends. The CDR3 consists of 15 residues. CDR3 amino acids: CASSEYQGKHSPLHF. The CDR3 DNA reads TGTGCCAGCAGTGAATACCAGGGGAAACATTCACCCCTCCACTTT.

This rearrangement joins TRBV10-2 to TRBJ2-7, with D perhaps TRBD2 (6 bases). V lost 4 bases and J lost 4, with 17 bases in between. The CDR3 contains 15 residues. Germline V gene lookup returns CDR1 WSHSY and CDR2 SAAADI. The CDR3 loop reads CASSGIVAVWYEQYF. DNA of the CDR3: TGCGCCAGCAGTGGAATAGTAGCGGTCTGGTACGAGCAGTACTTC.

This clonotype was seen only a few times. The chain is built from TRBV5-1 and TRBJ2-5, with 10 bases fitting TRBD2. With 0 bases clipped from V and 5 bases from J, the junction kept 10 bases outside the gene matches. Germline lookup yields CDR1 SGHRS and CDR2 YFSETQ. The CDR3 runs 17 residues. The CDR3 nucleotides are TGCGCCAGCAGCTTGGAAGCCGGGACTAGCGTTCGGGAGACCCAGTACTTC. This encodes CASSLEAGTSVRETQYF.

Here the CDR3 reads CSARASRDNGGGELFF. For the CDR3, the DNA is TGCAGTGCTAGGGCGAGCCGGGACAACGGTGGAGGGGAGCTGTTTTTT. V and J are TRBV20-1 and TRBJ2-2, with D possibly matching TRBD1 (6 bases). V was trimmed by 3 bases and J by 8 bases, leaving 22 bases between them. The germline V gene has CDR1 DFQATT and CDR2 SNEGSKA (reference sequence). This CDR3 region has 16 residues.

There are many counts of this clonotype. J is TRBJ1-1 and V is TRBV5-1; maybe TRBD1 (6 bases). Per germline, CDR1 SGHRS and CDR2 YFSETQ. The CDR3 sequence is 13 residues long. V gave up 5 bases and J gave up 0 bases, with 8 bases separating them. CDR3 sequence: CASSRGMNTEAFF. CDR3 DNA: TGCGCCAGCAGTAGGGGGATGAACACTGAAGCTTTCTTT.

In this sample, this clonotype turned up a few times. The chain recombines TRBV3-1 with TRBJ2-1, with D unresolved. The CDR3 spans 14 residues. The V end lost 3 bases, the J end lost 4 bases, and 10 bases lay between the germline ends. Germline lookup yields CDR1 LGHDT and CDR2 YNNKEL (reference sequence). Here the CDR3 reads CASSHAEIYNEQFF. Written as DNA, the CDR3 is TGTGCCAGCAGCCACGCGGAGATATACAATGAGCAGTTCTTC.

This clonotype was seen once. J is TRBJ1-5 and V is TRBV29-1; D gene uncertain. The CDR3 length is 13 residues. The V end lost 1 base, the J end lost 2 bases, and 6 bases lay between the germline ends. CDR1 and CDR2 (germline): SQVTM, ANQGSEA. The CDR3 region has the DNA TGCAGCGTTGAAGGGGGAGGCAATCAGCCCCAGCATTTT. Translated, it gives CSVEGGGNQPQHF.

This clonotype occurred once. The chain joins TRBV21-1 to TRBJ2-7. TRBV21-1 is described as a pseudogene. There are 11 residues in the CDR3. CDR3 coding DNA: TGTGCCAGCAGCTTACGTAAGGAGCAGTACTTC. This translates into CASSLRKEQYF.

This clonotype was detected only a few times. The chain links TRBV20-1 to TRBJ2-1; 14 bases match TRBD2. The CDR3 runs 13 residues. The germline CDR1 and CDR2 sequences are DFQATT and SNEGSKA (reference sequence). V shed 5 bases, J shed 14 bases, and the junction held 8 bases outside the gene matches. The CDR3 reads CSAGRLAGGPEFF. For the CDR3, the DNA is TGCAGTGCTGGGCGACTAGCGGGAGGGCCCGAGTTCTTC.

This clonotype occurred a few times. This rearrangement joins TRBV20-1 to TRBJ2-3, with 8 nucleotides matching TRBD2. This CDR3 has 15 amino acids. V lost 3 bases, J lost 3 bases, and 8 bases stayed unmatched. Germline V lookup: CDR1 DFQATT, CDR2 SNEGSKA (reference sequence). The CDR3 coding sequence is TGCAGTGCTAGGGACACCGGGACTAGGACAGATACGCAGTATTTT. Protein sequence: CSARDTGTRTDTQYF.

This chain connects TRBV12-3 or TRBV12-4 to TRBJ2-4; 8 nucleotides line up with TRBD2. J gave up 4 bases and V 5 bases, and 13 bases lay outside the gene matches. The CDR3 totals 17 residues. The CDR3 here is CASSPDGASGRKNIQYF. Here the CDR3 DNA reads TGTGCCAGCAGTCCTGACGGGGCTAGCGGGCGGAAAAACATTCAGTACTTC.

J is TRBJ2-3 and V is TRBV7-9; TRBD2 might be the D (6 bases). The V end lost 5 bases, the J end lost 0 bases, and 12 bases lay between the germline ends. This CDR3 has 15 residues. The germline CDR1 and CDR2 sequences are SEHNR and FQNEAQ (reference sequence). CDR3 protein: CASSKTGVSTDTQYF. The DNA of the CDR3 is TGTGCCAGCAGCAAAACGGGGGTTAGCACAGATACGCAGTATTTT.

V usage is TRBV12-3 or TRBV12-4 and J usage is TRBJ1-2, with a possible D match to TRBD1 (5 bases). V shed 3 bases and J shed 7 bases, with 12 bases lying between them. The CDR3 is 13 residues long. CDR3 nucleotide sequence: TGTGCCAGCAGTTTCATGTCAGGGACTGGCTACACCTTC. Translation: CASSFMSGTGYTF.